This T cell receptor beta chain was found in a study of identical twins. Study-wide results and caveats: Zero-insertion analyses were open to partial confounding by invariant MAIT and iNKT cells. Weaker excess twin sharing was observed in beta out-of-frame sequences. Alpha sequences that were out-of-frame and twin-shared showed an excess of low generation probability. Models underestimated out-of-frame TCR alpha sharing in monozygotic twins.

TCRdb reprocessed the 5' RACE reads with MiXCR, giving one entry per CDR3 protein. The data show 460,000 or so distinct CDR3 sequences, around 14% seen once. This clonotype appeared a few times. The antigen remains unidentified. The V end lost 6 bases, the J end lost 9 bases, and 18 bases lay between the germline ends. Germline-derived CDR1 and CDR2 are ENHRY and SYGVKD. The CDR3 has 15 residues. These data were also reused for a study on yellow fever vaccine responses in identical twins.

Material for sequencing was CD4+ T cells sorted from blood. This chain joins TRBV10-3 and TRBJ1-6; maybe TRBD1 (5 bases). The receptor was isolated from a woman between 18 and 30 years old in good health. The CDR3 here is CAIRNLSQGGSPLHF. The CDR3 coding sequence is TGTGCCATCAGGAACTTGAGCCAGGGAGGTTCACCCCTCCACTTT.